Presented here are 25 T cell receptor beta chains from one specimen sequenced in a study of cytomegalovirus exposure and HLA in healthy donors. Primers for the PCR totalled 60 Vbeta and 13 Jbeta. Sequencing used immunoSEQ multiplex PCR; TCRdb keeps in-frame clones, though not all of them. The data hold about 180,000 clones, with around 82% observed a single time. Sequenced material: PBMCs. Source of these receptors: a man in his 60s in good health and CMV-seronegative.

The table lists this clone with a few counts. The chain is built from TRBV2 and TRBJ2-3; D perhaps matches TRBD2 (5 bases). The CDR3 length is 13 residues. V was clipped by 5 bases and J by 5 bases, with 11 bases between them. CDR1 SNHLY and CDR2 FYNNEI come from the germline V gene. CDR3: CASSSRTGDTQYF. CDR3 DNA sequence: TGTGCCAGCAGTTCCCGGACTGGAGATACGCAGTATTTT.

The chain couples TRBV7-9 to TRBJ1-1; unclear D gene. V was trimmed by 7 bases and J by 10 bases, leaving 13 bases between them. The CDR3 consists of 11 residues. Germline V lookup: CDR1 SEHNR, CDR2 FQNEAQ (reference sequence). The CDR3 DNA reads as TGTGCCAGCACCCCTGGTAGCGTAGCTTTCTTT. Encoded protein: CASTPGSVAFF.

CDR3 sequence (DNA): TGTGCCAGCAGCCTGGGCGGGGGGGATGAGCAGTTCTTC. It specifies CASSLGGGDEQFF. This chain connects TRBV5-4 to TRBJ2-1; TRBD2 aligns across 9 bases. Germline values: CDR1 SGHNT, CDR2 YYREEE (reference sequence). CDR3 length: 13 residues. Germline trimming cut 4 bases from V and 8 bases from J; bases unmatched to any gene: 4.

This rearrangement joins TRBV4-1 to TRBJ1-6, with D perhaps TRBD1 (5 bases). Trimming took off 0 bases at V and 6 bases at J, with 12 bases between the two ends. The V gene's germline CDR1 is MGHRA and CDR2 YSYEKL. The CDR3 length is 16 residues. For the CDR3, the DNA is TGCGCCAGCAGCCAAGATTCCGGGACTCCTAATTCACCCCTCCACTTT. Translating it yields CASSQDSGTPNSPLHF.

CDR3 sequence: CAWSVRRRGFYSGQETQYF. DNA for the CDR3: TGTGCCTGGAGTGTACGGAGGCGAGGGTTTTACTCGGGGCAAGAGACCCAGTACTTC. This chain connects TRBV30 to TRBJ2-5; D is perhaps TRBD2 (5 bases). This CDR3 is built from 19 residues. From germline, CDR1 is GTSNPN and CDR2 SVGIG (reference sequence). V was clipped by 0 bases and J by 2 bases, with 25 bases between them.

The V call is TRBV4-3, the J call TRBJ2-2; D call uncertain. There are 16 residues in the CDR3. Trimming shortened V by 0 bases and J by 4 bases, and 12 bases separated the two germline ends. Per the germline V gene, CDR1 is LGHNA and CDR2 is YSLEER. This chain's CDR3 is CASSQDTQLRTGELFF. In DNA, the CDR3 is TGCGCCAGCAGCCAAGATACACAGCTCCGCACCGGGGAGCTGTTTTTT.

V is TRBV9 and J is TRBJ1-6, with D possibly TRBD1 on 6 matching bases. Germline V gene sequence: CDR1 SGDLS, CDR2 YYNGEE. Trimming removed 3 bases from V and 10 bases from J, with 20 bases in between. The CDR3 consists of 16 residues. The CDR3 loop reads CASSAPGGGGDSPLHF. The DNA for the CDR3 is TGTGCCAGCAGCGCCCCGGGCGGGGGGGGCGACTCACCCCTCCACTTT.

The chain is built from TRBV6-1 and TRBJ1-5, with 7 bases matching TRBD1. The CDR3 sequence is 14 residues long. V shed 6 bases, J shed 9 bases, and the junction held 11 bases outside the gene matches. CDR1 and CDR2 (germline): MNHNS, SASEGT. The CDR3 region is CASSLDRAPGPQHF. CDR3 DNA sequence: TGTGCCAGCAGCCTCGACAGGGCTCCTGGGCCCCAGCATTTT.

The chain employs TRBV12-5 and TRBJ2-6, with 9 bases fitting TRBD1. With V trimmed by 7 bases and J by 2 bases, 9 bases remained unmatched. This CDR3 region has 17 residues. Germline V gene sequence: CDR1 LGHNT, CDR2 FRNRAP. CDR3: CASALDRGLTGANVLTF. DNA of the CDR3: TGTGCTAGTGCCTTGGACAGGGGACTCACTGGGGCCAACGTCCTGACTTTC.

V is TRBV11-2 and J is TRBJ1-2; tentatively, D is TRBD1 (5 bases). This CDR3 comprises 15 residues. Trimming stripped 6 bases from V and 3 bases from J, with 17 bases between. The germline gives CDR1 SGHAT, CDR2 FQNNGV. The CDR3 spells CASSSPRQRDYGYTF. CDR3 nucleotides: TGTGCCAGCAGTTCCCCCAGACAGAGAGACTATGGCTACACCTTC.

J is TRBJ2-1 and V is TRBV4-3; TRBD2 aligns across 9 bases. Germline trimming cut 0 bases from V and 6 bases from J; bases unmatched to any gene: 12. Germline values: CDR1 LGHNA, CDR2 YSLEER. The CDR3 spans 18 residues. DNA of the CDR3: TGCGCCAGCAGCCAAGATTACCCTAGCGGGATTTTCGGCAATGAGCAGTTCTTC. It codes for CASSQDYPSGIFGNEQFF.

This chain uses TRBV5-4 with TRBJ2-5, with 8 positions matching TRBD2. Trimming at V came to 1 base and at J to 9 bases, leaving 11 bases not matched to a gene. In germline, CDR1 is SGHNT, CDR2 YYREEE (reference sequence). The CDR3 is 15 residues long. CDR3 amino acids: CASSLNGGGKRAQYF. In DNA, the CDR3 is TGTGCCAGCAGCTTGAATGGCGGGGGGAAGAGAGCCCAGTACTTC.

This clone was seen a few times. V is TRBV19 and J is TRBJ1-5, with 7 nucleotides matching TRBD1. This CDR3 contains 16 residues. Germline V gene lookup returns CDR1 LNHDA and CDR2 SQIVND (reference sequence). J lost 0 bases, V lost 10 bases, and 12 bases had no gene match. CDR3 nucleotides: TGTGCCATAGGAAAGGGGGCGAGGTATAGCAATCAGCCCCAGCATTTT. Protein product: CAIGKGARYSNQPQHF. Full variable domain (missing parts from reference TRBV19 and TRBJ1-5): DGGITQSPKYLFRKEGQNVTLSCEQNLNHDAMYWYRQDPGQGLRLIYYSQIVNDFQKGDIAEGYSVSREKKESFPLTVTSAQKNPTAFYLCAIGKGARYSNQPQHFGDGTRLSIL.

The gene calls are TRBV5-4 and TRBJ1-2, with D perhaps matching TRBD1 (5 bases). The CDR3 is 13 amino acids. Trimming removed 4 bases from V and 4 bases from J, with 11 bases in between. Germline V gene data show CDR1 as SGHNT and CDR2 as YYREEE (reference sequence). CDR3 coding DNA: TGTGCCAGCAGCCGAAGCAGGGCCTATGGCTACACCTTC. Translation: CASSRSRAYGYTF.

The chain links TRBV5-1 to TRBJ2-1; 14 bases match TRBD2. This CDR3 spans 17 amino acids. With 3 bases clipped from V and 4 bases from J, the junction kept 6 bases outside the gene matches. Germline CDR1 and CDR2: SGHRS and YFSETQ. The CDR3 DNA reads TGCGCCAGCAGCTCAGGACTAGCGGGGGGCCGATACAATGAGCAGTTCTTC. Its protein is CASSSGLAGGRYNEQFF. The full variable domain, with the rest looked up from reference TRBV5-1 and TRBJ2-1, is KAGVTQTPRYLIKTRGQQVTLSCSPISGHRSVSWYQQTPGQGLQFLFEYFSETQRNKGNFPGRFSGRQFSNSRSEMNVSTLELGDSALYLCASSSGLAGGRYNEQFFGPGTRLTVL.

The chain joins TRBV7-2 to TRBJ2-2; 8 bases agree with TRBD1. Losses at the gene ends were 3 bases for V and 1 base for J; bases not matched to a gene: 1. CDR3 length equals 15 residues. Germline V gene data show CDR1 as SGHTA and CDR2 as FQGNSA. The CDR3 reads CASSLTGENTGELFF. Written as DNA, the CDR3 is TGTGCCAGCAGCTTGACAGGGGAGAACACCGGGGAGCTGTTTTTT.

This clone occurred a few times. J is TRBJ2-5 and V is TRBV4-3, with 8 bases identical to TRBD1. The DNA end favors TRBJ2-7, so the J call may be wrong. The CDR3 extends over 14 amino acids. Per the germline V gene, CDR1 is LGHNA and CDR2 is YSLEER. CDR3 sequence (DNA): TGCGCCAGCAGCCGGGGACAGGAGGGTGGCGAGCAGTACTTC. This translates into CASSRGQEGGEQYF.

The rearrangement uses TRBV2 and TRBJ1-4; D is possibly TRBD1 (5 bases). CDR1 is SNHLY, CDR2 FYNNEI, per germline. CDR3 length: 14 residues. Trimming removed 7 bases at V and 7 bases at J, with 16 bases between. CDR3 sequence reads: CASTVRQSGEKLFF. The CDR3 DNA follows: TGTGCCAGCACCGTGAGACAGTCGGGTGAAAAACTGTTTTTT. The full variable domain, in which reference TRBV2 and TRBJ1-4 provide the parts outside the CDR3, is EPEVTQTPSHQVTQMGQEVILRCVPISNHLYFYWYRQILGQKVEFLVSFYNNEISEKSEIFDDQFSVERPDGSNFTLKIRSTKLEDSAMYFCASTVRQSGEKLFFGSGTQLSVL.

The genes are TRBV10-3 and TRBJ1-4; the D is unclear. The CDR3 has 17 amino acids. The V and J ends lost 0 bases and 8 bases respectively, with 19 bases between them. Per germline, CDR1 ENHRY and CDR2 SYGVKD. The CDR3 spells CAISESSRGKAGEKLFF. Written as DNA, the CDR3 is TGTGCCATCAGTGAGTCGAGCCGGGGTAAAGCAGGAGAAAAACTGTTTTTT.

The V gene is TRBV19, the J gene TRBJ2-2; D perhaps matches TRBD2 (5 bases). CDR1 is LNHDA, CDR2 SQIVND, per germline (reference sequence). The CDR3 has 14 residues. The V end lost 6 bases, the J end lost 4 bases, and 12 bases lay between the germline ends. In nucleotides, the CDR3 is TGTGCCAGTAGGACGGGGTCGAGCACCGGGGAGCTGTTTTTT. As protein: CASRTGSSTGELFF.

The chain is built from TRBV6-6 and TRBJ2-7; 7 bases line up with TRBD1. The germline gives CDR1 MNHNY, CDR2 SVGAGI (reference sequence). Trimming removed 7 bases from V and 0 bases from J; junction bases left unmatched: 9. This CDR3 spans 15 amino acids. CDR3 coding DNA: TGTGCCAGCAATTTGGACGGACAGGTCTCCTACGAGCAGTACTTC. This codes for CASNLDGQVSYEQYF.

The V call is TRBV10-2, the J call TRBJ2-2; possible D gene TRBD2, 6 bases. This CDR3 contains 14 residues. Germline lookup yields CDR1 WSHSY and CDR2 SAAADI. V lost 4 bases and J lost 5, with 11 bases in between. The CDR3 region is CASSALARTGELFF. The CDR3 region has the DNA TGCGCCAGCAGTGCACTAGCTCGAACCGGGGAGCTGTTTTTT.

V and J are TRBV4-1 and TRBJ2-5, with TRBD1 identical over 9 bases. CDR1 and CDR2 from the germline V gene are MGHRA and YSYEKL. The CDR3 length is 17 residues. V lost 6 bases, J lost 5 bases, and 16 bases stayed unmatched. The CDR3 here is CASSPGQGEWILETQYF. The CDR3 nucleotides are TGCGCCAGCAGTCCGGGACAGGGCGAGTGGATTTTGGAGACCCAGTACTTC.

CDR3 bases: TGTGCCAGCAGTCGCCGGACTAGCGGGACCAACAATGAGCAGTTCTTC. It encodes CASSRRTSGTNNEQFF. The chain combines TRBV2 with TRBJ2-1, with 12 bases that match TRBD2. Germline loops: CDR1 SNHLY, CDR2 FYNNEI. The V segment lost 5 bases and the J segment 5 bases; nucleotides outside the gene matches: 7. The CDR3 has 16 amino acids.

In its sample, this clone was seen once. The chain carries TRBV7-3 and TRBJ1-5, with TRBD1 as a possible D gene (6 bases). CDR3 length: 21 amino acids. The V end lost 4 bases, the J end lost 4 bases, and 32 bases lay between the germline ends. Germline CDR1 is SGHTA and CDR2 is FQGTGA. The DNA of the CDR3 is TGTGCCAGCAGCTCTCTCCCCACGGCGGGGGCCCGAGGATATCGGAATCAGCCCCAGCATTTT. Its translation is CASSSLPTAGARGYRNQPQHF.